One sample yielded the 14 T cell receptor beta chains listed below, sequenced in a study of T cells of healthy individuals. TCRdb called the 5' RACE reads again in MiXCR, with one record for every CDR3 protein. The repertoire holds over 95,000 distinct CDR3 sequences, with approximately 18% as singletons. The source of these receptors is a human donor in good health.

This clonotype has a count of ten or more. V is TRBV2 and J is TRBJ1-6; TRBD1 matches at 7 bases. Germline V lookup: CDR1 SNHLY, CDR2 FYNNEI. J was trimmed by 7 bases and V by 6 bases; bases with no gene match: 12. CDR3 length equals 16 residues. As DNA, the CDR3 is TGTGCCAGCAGGGGAATCGGGACAGAGAAAAATTCACCCCTCCACTTT. As protein: CASRGIGTEKNSPLHF.

J is TRBJ2-3 and V is TRBV2; D assignment may be TRBD1 or TRBD2 (5 bases each). The CDR3 loop spans 14 amino acids. Trimming left V 7 bases short and J 5 bases short, with 16 bases between. Germline CDR1 is SNHLY and CDR2 is FYNNEI. CDR3 in amino acids: CASKRGPLRDTQYF. In DNA, the CDR3 is TGTGCCAGCAAACGGGGACCTCTCAGAGATACGCAGTATTTT. Variable domain in full (rest from reference TRBV2 and TRBJ2-3): EPEVTQTPSHQVTQMGQEVILRCVPISNHLYFYWYRQILGQKVEFLVSFYNNEISEKSEIFDDQFSVERPDGSNFTLKIRSTKLEDSAMYFCASKRGPLRDTQYFGPGTRLTVL.

In this sample, this clonotype turned up a few times. The chain recombines TRBV25-1 with TRBJ2-7, with D uncertain. The V end was cut by 0 bases, the J end by 5 bases, with 2 bases between. Germline V gene sequence: CDR1 MGHDK, CDR2 SYGVNS. The CDR3 has 11 residues. CDR3 DNA sequence: TGTGCCAGCAGTGAATATGACGAGCAGTACTTC. It specifies CASSEYDEQYF.

The CDR3 DNA reads as TGTGCCAGCAGTCGTTCTGGGAGCTCCTATAATTCACCCCTCCACTTT. Protein: CASSRSGSSYNSPLHF. The chain employs TRBV6-5 and TRBJ1-6; D ambiguous. The CDR3 consists of 16 residues. Germline V gives CDR1 MNHEY, CDR2 SVGAGI. The V end lost 5 bases, the J end lost 0 bases, and 11 bases lay between the germline ends.

The V call is TRBV6-4, the J call TRBJ2-1; 10 bases align to TRBD2. The CDR3 covers 15 residues. The ends lost 3 bases at V and 5 bases at J; junction bases unmatched: 4. Germline V CDR1 and CDR2: MRHNA, SNTAGT. The CDR3 is CASSEEAGGNNEQFF. CDR3 DNA sequence: TGTGCCAGCAGTGAAGAAGCGGGGGGGAACAATGAGCAGTTCTTC.

V gene TRBV20-1 combines with J gene TRBJ2-7; D is uncertain. Germline CDR1 is DFQATT and CDR2 is SNEGSKA (reference sequence). The CDR3 covers 15 residues. V was pared by 3 bases and J by 1 base, with 16 bases between. The CDR3 loop reads CSARAYGPGSYEQYF. The CDR3 DNA is TGCAGTGCTAGGGCTTACGGACCCGGGTCCTACGAGCAGTACTTC.

The chain recombines TRBV5-1 with TRBJ1-1; D gene unclear. V was shortened by 5 bases and J by 0 bases, with 14 bases between the two germline ends. CDR1 and CDR2 (germline): SGHRS, YFSETQ. The CDR3 is made up of 15 amino acids. The CDR3 reads CASRRDIQMNTEAFF. In nucleotides, the CDR3 is TGCGCCAGCAGGAGAGACATTCAGATGAACACTGAAGCTTTCTTT.

This clonotype was observed at least ten times. The rearrangement uses TRBV29-1 and TRBJ2-3; maybe TRBD2 (5 bases). The CDR3 consists of 15 residues. From germline, CDR1 is SQVTM and CDR2 ANQGSEA. The V end lost 6 bases, the J end lost 2 bases, and 18 bases lay between the germline ends. The CDR3 loop is CSVSGILEFTDTQYF. The CDR3 region has the DNA TGCAGCGTGTCGGGGATATTAGAATTCACAGATACGCAGTATTTT.

This clonotype was seen many times. The chain links TRBV4-3 to TRBJ2-5; no reliable D call. With 4 bases removed from V and 4 bases from J, the gap between germline ends came to 10 bases. Germline-derived CDR1 and CDR2 are LGHNA and YSLEER. The CDR3 loop spans 13 amino acids. For the CDR3, the DNA is TGCGCCAGCAGCCCACCCCCACGAGAGACCCAGTACTTC. Its translation: CASSPPPRETQYF.

This clonotype occurred many times. This sequence joins TRBV28 and TRBJ1-2; D remains unclear. CDR1 MDHEN and CDR2 SYDVKM come from the germline V gene. This CDR3 is built from 12 residues. With 7 bases removed from V and 1 base from J, the gap between germline ends came to 7 bases. The CDR3 loop is CASKSVNYGYTF. In DNA form, the CDR3 reads TGTGCCAGCAAATCCGTTAACTATGGCTACACCTTC.

The V call is TRBV7-8, the J call TRBJ2-2; 8 bases match TRBD1. J lost 7 bases, V lost 5 bases, and 6 bases had no gene match. This CDR3 is built from 14 residues. CDR1 is SGHVS, CDR2 FQNEAQ, per germline. CDR3: CASSPTGAIGELFF. The CDR3 DNA follows: TGTGCCAGCAGCCCGACAGGGGCGATCGGGGAGCTGTTTTTT.

This clonotype was seen ten or more times. This sequence joins TRBV7-9 and TRBJ1-5; D is undetermined. Per germline, CDR1 SEHNR and CDR2 FQNEAQ (reference sequence). This CDR3 is 15 amino acids long. The V gene lost 0 bases and the J gene lost 2 bases, with 8 bases spanning the gap. The CDR3 DNA sequence: TGTGCCAGCAGCTTAGCAGGCGGGGGCAATCAGCCCCAGCATTTT. Protein product: CASSLAGGGNQPQHF.

V usage is TRBV20-1 and J usage is TRBJ2-1; TRBD2 matches at 10 bases. The V segment lost 3 bases and the J segment 7 bases; nucleotides outside the gene matches: 3. CDR3 size: 13 residues. Germline V gene sequence: CDR1 DFQATT, CDR2 SNEGSKA (reference sequence). The CDR3 loop reads CSASRTSGNEQFF. In DNA, the CDR3 is TGCAGTGCTAGCCGGACTAGCGGTAATGAGCAGTTCTTC.

Details on this clonotype: Mismatch with germline at one junction end may stem from a read error. The gene calls are TRBV28 and TRBJ1-6; the match to TRBD1 covers 8 bases. Germline V gene lookup returns CDR1 MDHEN and CDR2 SYDVKM. CDR3 length equals 15 residues. This CDR3 is CASTMAGQALFGLNF. The CDR3 bases are TGTGCCAGCACCATGGCGGGACAGGCCCTTTTTGGCCTCAACTTT. The full variable domain, rest sourced from reference TRBV28 and TRBJ1-6, is DVKVTQSSRYLVKRTGEKVFLECVQDMDHENMFWYRQDPGLGLRLIYFSYDVKMKEKGDIPEGYSVSREKKERFSLILESASTNQTSMYLCASTMAGQALFGLNFGNGTRLTVT.